This TCR beta chain was observed in a study of technical replicates of blood from several donors. This CDR3 has 11 amino acids. Trimming stripped 3 bases from V and 4 bases from J, with 3 bases between. CDR1 SGHVS and CDR2 FQNEAQ come from the germline V gene. Only in-frame clones appear in the TCRdb table, and some are missing; sequencing was by immunoSEQ multiplex PCR. The table lists about 75,000 clones, about nine tenths of them singletons. The receptor comes from a human donor in good health. Some clones in this sample may be carry-over from other donors' samples. The chain joins TRBV7-8 to TRBJ2-5; no clear D gene. The sample was T cells isolated from PBMCs. The CDR3 DNA is TGTGCCAGCAGCTTTCTAGAGACCCAGTACTTC. It codes for CASSFLETQYF.